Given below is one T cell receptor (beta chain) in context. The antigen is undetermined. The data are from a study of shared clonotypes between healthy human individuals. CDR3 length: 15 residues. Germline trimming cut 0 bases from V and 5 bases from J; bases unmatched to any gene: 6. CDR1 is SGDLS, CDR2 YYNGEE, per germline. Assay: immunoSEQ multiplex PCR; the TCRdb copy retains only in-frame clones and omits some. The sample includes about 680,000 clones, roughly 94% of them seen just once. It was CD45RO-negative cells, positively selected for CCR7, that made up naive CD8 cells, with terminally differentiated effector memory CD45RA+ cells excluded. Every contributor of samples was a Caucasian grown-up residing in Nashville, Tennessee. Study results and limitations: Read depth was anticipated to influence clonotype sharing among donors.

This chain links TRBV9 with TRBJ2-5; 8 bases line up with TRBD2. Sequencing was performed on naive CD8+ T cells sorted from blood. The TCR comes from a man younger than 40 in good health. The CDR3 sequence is CASSVVGGGSETQYF. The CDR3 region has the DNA TGTGCCAGCAGCGTAGTGGGCGGGGGGTCGGAGACCCAGTACTTC.